The clone carrying this TCR beta chain was counted once. The sample originates from a study of T cell responses to AZD1222 COVID-19 vaccine. Some clones are missing from TCRdb's copy, which holds only in-frame ones; the method was immunoSEQ multiplex PCR. The sample lists under 110,000 clones, roughly 88% occurring once. Trimming removed 2 bases from V and 0 bases from J, with 11 bases in between. Germline V gene data show CDR1 as SGHDT and CDR2 as YYEEEE. This CDR3 comprises 15 residues. The sequenced sample was peripheral blood, obtained on day 0 of AZD1222 vaccination. The clonotype originates from an adult in good health. V and J are TRBV5-6 and TRBJ1-2, with no clear D. The CDR3 here is CASSLFPGTNYGYTF. In DNA form, the CDR3 reads TGTGCCAGCAGCTTATTCCCGGGAACTAACTATGGCTACACCTTC.